A single sample is the source of the 10 T cell receptor beta chains below, sequenced in a study of early T cells in non-severe SARS-CoV-2 infection. Each CDR3 protein is one row after TCRdb ran MiXCR on the 5' RACE reads. The profile covers 48,000 or so distinct CDR3 sequences, with about 6.2% appearing a single time and around 7% taken by the ten largest. Sequenced material: whole blood, taken at baseline. All receptors derive from an adult who was a healthcare worker with PCR-confirmed SARS-CoV-2 infection or an uninfected control (not recorded which).

The rearrangement uses TRBV20-1 and TRBJ1-1, with D hard to call. V lost 6 bases and J lost 3, with 11 bases in between. CDR1 DFQATT and CDR2 SNEGSKA come from the germline V gene (reference sequence). The CDR3 runs to 12 residues. The CDR3 DNA reads as TGCAGTGCGAAAGAGGGATACACTGAAGCTTTCTTT. It encodes CSAKEGYTEAFF.

In this sample, this clonotype turned up a few times. This chain connects TRBV9 to TRBJ2-2; no definite D call. The V end lost 3 bases, the J end lost 1 base, and 13 bases lay between the germline ends. Germline assignment: CDR1 SGDLS and CDR2 YYNGEE. The CDR3 is 16 amino acids. CDR3 loop: CASSALIGRNTGELFF. The CDR3 DNA reads as TGTGCCAGCAGCGCTCTCATCGGACGGAACACCGGGGAGCTGTTTTTT.

This clonotype was recorded many times. This sequence joins TRBV12-3 or TRBV12-4 and TRBJ2-5; the D is unclear. CDR3 length: 12 residues. Trimming took 9 bases from V and 10 from J, leaving 18 bases between them. The CDR3 DNA reads TGTGCCAGTCGAGGCTTGATTGAAGACCAGTACTTC. This translates into CASRGLIEDQYF.

This chain uses TRBV24-1 with TRBJ2-1; D perhaps matches TRBD2 (6 bases). Germline CDR1 KGHDR, CDR2 SFDVKD. Trimming removed 7 bases from V and 3 bases from J, with 6 bases in between. The CDR3 length is 12 residues. In DNA form, the CDR3 reads TGTGCCACCAGGGACTACTACAATGAGCAGTTCTTC. Amino acid sequence: CATRDYYNEQFF.

The chain employs TRBV10-2 and TRBJ2-1; TRBD2 matches at 7 bases. J gave up 3 bases and V 6 bases, and 5 bases lay outside the gene matches. The CDR3 contains 14 residues. Germline V gene data show CDR1 as WSHSY and CDR2 as SAAADI. The CDR3 reads CASRDSGRYNEQFF. The CDR3, as DNA: TGCGCCAGCAGGGATAGCGGGCGCTACAATGAGCAGTTCTTC.

This clonotype showed up just a few times. The chain has TRBV7-9 and TRBJ1-5; D unresolved. From germline, CDR1 is SEHNR and CDR2 FQNEAQ (reference sequence). The CDR3 extends over 12 amino acids. The ends were cut back, 1 base at V and 7 bases at J, with 5 bases in the middle. CDR3 amino acids: CASSLGWQPQHF. In nucleotides, the CDR3 is TGTGCCAGCAGCTTAGGATGGCAGCCCCAGCATTTT. Full variable domain (rest looked up from reference TRBV7-9 and TRBJ1-5): DTGVSQNPRHKITKRGQNVTFRCDPISEHNRLYWYRQTLGQGPEFLTYFQNEAQLEKSRLLSDRFSAERPKGSFSTLEIQRTEQGDSAMYLCASSLGWQPQHFGDGTRLSIL.

This clonotype was found a few times. The rearrangement links TRBV7-9 to TRBJ2-7; weak D call: TRBD1 (6 bases). V was cut by 6 bases and J by 3 bases, with 18 bases left in between. The CDR3 loop spans 15 amino acids. Looked up from germline, CDR1 is SEHNR and CDR2 is FQNEAQ (reference sequence). DNA of the CDR3: TGTGCCAGCAGTCTGGACAGCCCCAGGTTCTACGAGCAGTACTTC. It is translated as CASSLDSPRFYEQYF.

A word on this clonotype: This may be a read error: a much more frequent sequence differs by one nucleotide. CDR3 in DNA: TGCAGTGCTAGTCCGGGAACTAGCACAGATACGCGGTATTTT. It is translated as CSASPGTSTDTRYF. The chain links TRBV20-1 to TRBJ2-3; D may be TRBD2 (6 bases). Germline CDR1 DFQATT, CDR2 SNEGSKA (reference sequence). The length of the CDR3 is 14 residues.

This chain uses TRBV6-2 or TRBV6-3 with TRBJ2-7; TRBD1 might be the D (6 bases). From germline, CDR1 is MNHEY and CDR2 SVGEGT. The CDR3 is 13 amino acids. V was shortened by 6 bases and J by 5 bases, with 14 bases between the two germline ends. The CDR3 coding sequence is TGTGCCAGCAGCAAGAGGGGGAAAAACGAGCAGTACTTC. Protein: CASSKRGKNEQYF.

This clonotype was seen more than once but under ten times. The V gene is TRBV20-1, the J gene TRBJ2-3, with 7 bases lining up with TRBD2. The CDR3 runs to 15 residues. The junction had 14 bases not matched to a gene; V was cut back by 5 bases and J by 6 bases. Germline-derived CDR1 and CDR2 are DFQATT and SNEGSKA (reference sequence). The CDR3 is CSAFPTSSKPDTQYF. The CDR3, as DNA: TGCAGTGCTTTCCCGACTAGCTCAAAGCCTGATACGCAGTATTTT.